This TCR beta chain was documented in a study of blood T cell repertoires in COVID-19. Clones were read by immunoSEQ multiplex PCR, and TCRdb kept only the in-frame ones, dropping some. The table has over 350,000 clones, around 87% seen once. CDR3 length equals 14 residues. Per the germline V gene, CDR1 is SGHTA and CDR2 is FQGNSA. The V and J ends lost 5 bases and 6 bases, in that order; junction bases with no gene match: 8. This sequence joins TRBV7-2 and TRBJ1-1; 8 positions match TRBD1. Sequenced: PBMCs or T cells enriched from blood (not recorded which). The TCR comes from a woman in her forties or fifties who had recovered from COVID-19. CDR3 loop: CASSPDRGSPEAFF. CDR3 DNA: TGTGCCAGCAGCCCCGACAGGGGTTCCCCTGAAGCTTTCTTT.